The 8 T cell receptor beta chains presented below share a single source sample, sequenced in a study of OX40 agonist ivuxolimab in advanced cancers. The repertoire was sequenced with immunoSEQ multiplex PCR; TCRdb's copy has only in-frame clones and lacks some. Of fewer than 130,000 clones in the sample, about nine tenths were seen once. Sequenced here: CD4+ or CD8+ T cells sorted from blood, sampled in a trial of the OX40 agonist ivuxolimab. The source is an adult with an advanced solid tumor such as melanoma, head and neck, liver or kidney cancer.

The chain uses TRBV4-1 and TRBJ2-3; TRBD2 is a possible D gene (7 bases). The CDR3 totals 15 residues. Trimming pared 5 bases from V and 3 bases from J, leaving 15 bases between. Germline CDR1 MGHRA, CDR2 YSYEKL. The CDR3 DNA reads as TGCGCCAGCAGCACAGGGTTGGGGGGGACAGATACGCAGTATTTT. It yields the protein CASSTGLGGTDTQYF.

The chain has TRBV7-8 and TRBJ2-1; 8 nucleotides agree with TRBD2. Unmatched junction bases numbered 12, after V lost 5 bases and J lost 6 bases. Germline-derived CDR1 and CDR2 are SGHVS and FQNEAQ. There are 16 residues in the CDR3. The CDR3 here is CASSHKAGVVGNEQFF. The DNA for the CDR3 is TGTGCCAGCAGCCACAAAGCGGGAGTCGTGGGCAATGAGCAGTTCTTC.

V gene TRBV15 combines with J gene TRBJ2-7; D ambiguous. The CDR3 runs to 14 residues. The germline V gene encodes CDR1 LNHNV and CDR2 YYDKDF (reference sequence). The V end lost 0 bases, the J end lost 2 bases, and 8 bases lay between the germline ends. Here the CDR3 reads CATSRDLTAYEQYF. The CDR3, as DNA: TGTGCCACCAGCAGAGATTTGACGGCCTACGAGCAGTACTTC.

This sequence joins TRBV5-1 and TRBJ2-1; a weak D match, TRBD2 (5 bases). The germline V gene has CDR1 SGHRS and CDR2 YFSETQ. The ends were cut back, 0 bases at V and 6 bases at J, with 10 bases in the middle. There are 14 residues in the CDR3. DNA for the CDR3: TGCGCCAGCAGCTTGGAAGGACTGTTCAATGAGCAGTTCTTC. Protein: CASSLEGLFNEQFF.

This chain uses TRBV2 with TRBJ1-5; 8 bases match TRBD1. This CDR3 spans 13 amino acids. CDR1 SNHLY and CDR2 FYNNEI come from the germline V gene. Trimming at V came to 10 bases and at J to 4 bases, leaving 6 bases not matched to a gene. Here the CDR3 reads CATHRGRNQPQHF. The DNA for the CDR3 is TGTGCCACCCACAGGGGGAGGAATCAGCCCCAGCATTTT.

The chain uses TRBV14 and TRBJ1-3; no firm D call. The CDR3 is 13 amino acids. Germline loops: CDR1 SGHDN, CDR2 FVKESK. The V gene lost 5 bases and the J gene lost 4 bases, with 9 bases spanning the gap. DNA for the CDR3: TGTGCCAGCAGCTCAGTGGGCGGAAACACCATATATTTT. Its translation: CASSSVGGNTIYF.

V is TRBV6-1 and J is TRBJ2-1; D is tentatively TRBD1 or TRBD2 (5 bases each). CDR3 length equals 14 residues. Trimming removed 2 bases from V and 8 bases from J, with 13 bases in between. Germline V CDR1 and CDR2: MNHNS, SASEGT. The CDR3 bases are TGTGCCAGCAGTGAATTCGGTGGGGGTTATGAGCAGTTCTTC. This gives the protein CASSEFGGGYEQFF.

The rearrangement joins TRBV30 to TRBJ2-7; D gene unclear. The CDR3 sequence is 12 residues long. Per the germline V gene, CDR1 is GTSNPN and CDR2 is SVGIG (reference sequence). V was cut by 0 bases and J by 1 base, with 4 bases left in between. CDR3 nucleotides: TGTGCCTGGAGTGTACTTTCCTACGAGCAGTACTTC. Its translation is CAWSVLSYEQYF.